The T cell receptor (beta chain) described here comes from a study of PD-1 blockade in mismatch repair-deficient tumors. V shed 8 bases and J shed 7 bases, with 11 bases lying between them. The germline V gene encodes CDR1 LGHNA and CDR2 YNFKEQ. This CDR3 contains 12 residues. Data came from immunoSEQ multiplex PCR; TCRdb stores just in-frame clones and leaves some out. The sample shows 100,000 to 150,000 clones, about 85% of them seen only once. V is TRBV4-2 and J is TRBJ2-2; possible D gene TRBD1, 6 bases. This TCR was sampled from an adult with mismatch repair-deficient cancer. Sequences were derived from peripheral blood, sampled 44 weeks after starting pembrolizumab. In nucleotides, the CDR3 is TGTGCCAGCGAACAGGGAAGCGGGGAGCTGTTTTTT. Translation: CASEQGSGELFF.